This T cell receptor beta chain appears in the sequencing data of a study of post-analysis software for immune sequencing data. General study findings and limits: Strong co-clustering by F measure was evident for samples that had been prepared in the same batch.

The table lists this clonotype with many counts. Antigen unknown. CDR1 and CDR2 from the germline V gene are DFQATT and SNEGSKA (reference sequence). CDR3 length equals 13 residues. Germline trimming cut 3 bases from V and 3 bases from J; bases unmatched to any gene: 5. Unique molecular identifiers were built into the TCR beta cDNA libraries. TCRdb re-called the PCR reads through MiXCR, storing one row per CDR3 protein. The table records 150,000 or so distinct CDR3 sequences, 36% of them present only once. The input for sequencing was blood, taken after autologous hematopoietic stem cell transplantation. The rearrangement uses TRBV20-1 and TRBJ2-7; 7 nucleotides match TRBD2. This sequence originates from a girl aged 5-17 years with multiple sclerosis. The CDR3 sequence: CSARSGGVYEQYF. In DNA, the CDR3 is TGCAGTGCTAGGTCGGGAGGAGTCTACGAGCAGTACTTC.